A single sample gave rise to the 30 T cell receptor beta chains below, sequenced in a study of post-analysis software for immune sequencing data. Study-level points and caveats: About five TRBV segments (TRBV5-6, TRBV5-1 and TRBV20-1 among them) occurred more frequently in patients than in controls.

These TCRs' antigens remain unknown. Prepared TCR beta cDNA libraries contained unique molecular identifiers. TCRdb fed the PCR reads into MiXCR, producing one record per CDR3 protein. Of 750,000 to 900,000 distinct CDR3 sequences listed, 46% were seen once; the top ten hold roughly 4.9%. Material for sequencing was blood. These receptors all come from a girl aged 10-17 years with multiple sclerosis.

This clonotype has just a few counts. The genes are TRBV6-1 and TRBJ2-5; D perhaps matches TRBD2 (5 bases). CDR3 length: 14 residues. Per the germline V gene, CDR1 is MNHNS and CDR2 is SASEGT. V was clipped by 11 bases and J by 1 base, with 17 bases between them. CDR3 in amino acids: CAPVRVKPQETQYF. In DNA form, the CDR3 reads TGTGCCCCCGTGAGGGTAAAACCCCAAGAGACCCAGTACTTC.

The chain links TRBV20-1 to TRBJ2-1, with 8 bases aligning to TRBD2. Germline-derived CDR1 and CDR2 are DFQATT and SNEGSKA (reference sequence). Germline trimming cut 6 bases from V and 7 bases from J; bases unmatched to any gene: 14. This CDR3 region has 15 residues. The CDR3 reads CSALSGTRGGNEQFF. In DNA, the CDR3 is TGCAGTGCCCTCTCCGGGACTAGAGGCGGGAATGAGCAGTTCTTC.

The chain uses TRBV10-3 and TRBJ2-5; D not resolved. Trimming left V 4 bases short and J 5 bases short, with 11 bases between. The CDR3 extends over 13 amino acids. Germline CDR1 ENHRY, CDR2 SYGVKD. CDR3 sequence (DNA): TGTGCCATCAGTGTAGGAGTTCAGGAGACCCAGTACTTC. It is translated as CAISVGVQETQYF.

About this clonotype: The junction does not match germline at one end; this may be a read error. The chain is built from TRBV12-3 or TRBV12-4 and TRBJ2-3; D unclear. This CDR3 has 14 residues. The chain's CDR3 is CAGRPGHSTDTQYF. In DNA, the CDR3 is TGTGCCGGCAGACCGGGCCATAGCACAGATACGCAGTATTTT.

This clonotype has more than one count but fewer than ten. V usage is TRBV20-1 and J usage is TRBJ2-7, with D maybe TRBD1 (5 bases). Germline V gene lookup returns CDR1 DFQATT and CDR2 SNEGSKA (reference sequence). CDR3 size: 12 residues. V dropped 3 bases and J dropped 4 bases, with 10 bases sitting between them. CDR3 DNA sequence: TGCAGTGCTAGTTTAGGGGTTTACGAGCAGTACTTC. It translates to CSASLGVYEQYF.

The chain recombines TRBV4-2 with TRBJ2-7, with a tentative D call TRBD1 (7 bases). The V gene lost 5 bases and the J gene lost 3 bases, with 20 bases spanning the gap. The CDR3 is 16 amino acids. The germline V gene has CDR1 LGHNA and CDR2 YNFKEQ. This CDR3 reads CASSDENRGGRYEQYF. CDR3 nucleotides: TGTGCCAGCAGCGACGAAAACAGGGGAGGACGCTACGAGCAGTACTTC.

This chain joins TRBV20-1 and TRBJ2-1; TRBD2 matches at 13 bases. The V gene end was trimmed by 5 bases and the J gene end by 3 bases; junction bases not matched to a gene: 4. The CDR3 contains 15 residues. Germline V gene sequence: CDR1 DFQATT, CDR2 SNEGSKA (reference sequence). The CDR3, as DNA: TGCAGTGCTGGGGGGACTAGCGGGAACTACAATGAGCAGTTCTTC. Translating it yields CSAGGTSGNYNEQFF.

The genes are TRBV4-2 and TRBJ2-1; no clear D. Trimming pared 4 bases from V and 8 bases from J, leaving 21 bases between. The CDR3 runs 16 residues. CDR1 is LGHNA, CDR2 YNFKEQ, per germline. DNA of the CDR3: TGTGCCAGCAGCCCCCGATCTAGGATATCGGGCGATGAGCAGTTCTTC. This gives the protein CASSPRSRISGDEQFF.

The genes are TRBV7-8 and TRBJ2-7; D may correspond to TRBD1 or TRBD2 (5 bases each). Germline V lookup: CDR1 SGHVS, CDR2 FQNEAQ. The CDR3 has 16 amino acids. The V end was cut by 5 bases, the J end by 4 bases, with 21 bases between. CDR3 amino acids: CASSSGDPGRGYEQYF. The CDR3 DNA sequence: TGTGCCAGCAGCAGCGGAGACCCGGGACGGGGATACGAGCAGTACTTC.

This clonotype was found many times. The chain couples TRBV7-2 to TRBJ2-1; 12 bases line up with TRBD2. Germline V lookup: CDR1 SGHTA, CDR2 FQGNSA. V dropped 3 bases and J dropped 2; count of bases not matched to a gene: 8. This CDR3 has 18 amino acids. CDR3 sequence reads: CASSFGTSGLGAYNEQFF. CDR3 bases: TGTGCCAGCAGCTTCGGGACTAGCGGGCTAGGAGCCTACAATGAGCAGTTCTTC.

This clonotype was counted between two and nine times. J is TRBJ2-3 and V is TRBV28; TRBD2 agrees at 9 bases. Germline V gene sequence: CDR1 MDHEN, CDR2 SYDVKM. The CDR3 runs to 14 residues. V lost 8 bases, J lost 5 bases, and 8 bases stayed unmatched. The DNA of the CDR3 is TGTGCCAGCCGACTAGCGGAGGGTTTAGATACGCAGTATTTT. Its protein product is CASRLAEGLDTQYF.

This clonotype has just one count. The rearrangement uses TRBV4-1 and TRBJ2-3, with D uncertain. The V gene lost 1 base and the J gene lost 2 bases, with 13 bases spanning the gap. There are 16 residues in the CDR3. Germline CDR1 and CDR2: MGHRA and YSYEKL. This CDR3 reads CASSQGGVDPTDTQYF. The CDR3 coding sequence is TGCGCCAGCAGCCAAGGAGGAGTTGATCCCACAGATACGCAGTATTTT.

This clonotype has just a few counts. The chain carries TRBV20-1 and TRBJ1-2; D is ambiguous. V dropped 6 bases and J dropped 1 base, with 9 bases sitting between them. CDR1 DFQATT and CDR2 SNEGSKA come from the germline V gene (reference sequence). The length of the CDR3 is 12 residues. CDR3 in DNA: TGCAGTGCCCGGACGGATAACTATGGCTACACCTTC. Its translation: CSARTDNYGYTF.

The chain employs TRBV4-3 and TRBJ2-7, with D tentatively TRBD2 (6 bases). V dropped 4 bases and J dropped 4 bases, with 17 bases sitting between them. Germline-derived CDR1 and CDR2 are LGHNA and YSLEER. The CDR3 is 15 amino acids. CDR3 loop: CASSPRLGVGYEQYF. The CDR3 nucleotides read TGCGCCAGCAGCCCCAGACTAGGAGTTGGGTACGAGCAGTACTTC.

The V and J genes are TRBV29-1 and TRBJ1-1; D may be TRBD1 (5 bases). The CDR3 extends over 14 amino acids. Trimming took 3 bases from V and 3 from J, leaving 14 bases between them. Germline CDR1 reads SQVTM; CDR2 reads ANQGSEA. Written as DNA, the CDR3 is TGCAGCGTTGAGGGACTGCAATGGTACACTGAAGCTTTCTTT. It specifies CSVEGLQWYTEAFF.

The chain recombines TRBV11-3 with TRBJ2-3, with 10 bases aligning to TRBD2. This CDR3 spans 17 amino acids. The V and J ends lost 6 bases and 2 bases, in that order; junction bases with no gene match: 11. CDR1 is SGHNT, CDR2 YENEEA, per germline. Here the CDR3 reads CASRVRSLAGDTDTQYF. In nucleotides, the CDR3 is TGTGCCAGCAGAGTTAGGAGCCTAGCGGGGGACACAGATACGCAGTATTTT.

This clonotype has more than one count but fewer than ten. The rearrangement links TRBV5-1 to TRBJ2-1; D remains unclear. This CDR3 has 13 amino acids. Germline CDR1 SGHRS, CDR2 YFSETQ. Trimming took off 4 bases at V and 5 bases at J, with 10 bases between the two ends. CDR3 region: CASSPGLNNEQFF. The DNA of the CDR3 is TGCGCCAGCAGCCCCGGATTGAACAATGAGCAGTTCTTC.

V usage is TRBV29-1 and J usage is TRBJ1-1, with D uncertain. The ends were cut back, 4 bases at V and 0 bases at J, with 12 bases in the middle. Per germline, CDR1 SQVTM and CDR2 ANQGSEA. CDR3 length equals 14 residues. The DNA for the CDR3 is TGCAGCGTTGCGTCGCAACTCATGAACACTGAAGCTTTCTTT. Amino acids: CSVASQLMNTEAFF.

This clonotype occurred a few times. The chain uses TRBV7-2 and TRBJ2-7; a weak D match, TRBD1 (7 bases). This CDR3 is 16 amino acids long. V was clipped by 0 bases and J by 4 bases, with 16 bases between them. Germline CDR1 SGHTA, CDR2 FQGNSA. DNA of the CDR3: TGTGCCAGCAGCTTAGCAGGGGCAGGGGGGTTTTACGAGCAGTACTTC. Translation: CASSLAGAGGFYEQYF.

This clonotype appeared a few times. This chain connects TRBV5-1 to TRBJ2-7; tentative D call: TRBD2 (5 bases). This CDR3 is built from 14 residues. Germline V gives CDR1 SGHRS, CDR2 YFSETQ. Trimming left V 1 base short and J 3 bases short, with 11 bases between. The chain's CDR3 is CASSLSVEGYEQYF. The CDR3 DNA is TGCGCCAGCAGCTTGTCTGTCGAGGGCTACGAGCAGTACTTC.

This clonotype has a handful of counts. The chain joins TRBV5-1 to TRBJ2-1, with 11 bases matching TRBD2. Germline assignment: CDR1 SGHRS and CDR2 YFSETQ. CDR3 size: 14 residues. V shed 2 bases and J 6 bases; nucleotides not matched to a gene: 1. This CDR3 is CASSFSGRANEQFF. CDR3 sequence (DNA): TGCGCCAGCAGCTTTAGCGGGAGGGCCAATGAGCAGTTCTTC.

This clonotype was observed a single time. The gene calls are TRBV29-1 and TRBJ1-4; 8 bases line up with TRBD1. The germline gives CDR1 SQVTM, CDR2 ANQGSEA. The CDR3 runs to 14 residues. V shed 4 bases and J 8 bases; nucleotides not matched to a gene: 9. The CDR3 sequence: CSVGETGVREKLFF. The CDR3 DNA sequence: TGCAGCGTTGGGGAGACAGGGGTGAGGGAAAAACTGTTTTTT.

This clonotype occurred many times. This chain joins TRBV5-1 and TRBJ2-7; D perhaps matches TRBD1 (5 bases). The CDR3 is 14 amino acids. CDR1 and CDR2 (germline): SGHRS, YFSETQ. V dropped 7 bases and J dropped 7 bases, with 21 bases sitting between them. This CDR3 reads CASGSSQGMGEQYF. The CDR3 nucleotides read TGCGCCAGCGGCAGCAGCCAGGGAATGGGGGAGCAGTACTTC.

The V and J genes are TRBV7-9 and TRBJ2-2; D unresolved. V was cut by 2 bases and J by 2 bases, with 12 bases left in between. The germline gives CDR1 SEHNR, CDR2 FQNEAQ (reference sequence). CDR3 length equals 16 residues. The CDR3 region is CASSLIGLENTGELFF. The CDR3 DNA is TGTGCCAGCAGCTTAATAGGGCTAGAAAACACCGGGGAGCTGTTTTTT. The full variable domain, rest sourced from reference TRBV7-9 and TRBJ2-2, is DTGVSQNPRHKITKRGQNVTFRCDPISEHNRLYWYRQTLGQGPEFLTYFQNEAQLEKSRLLSDRFSAERPKGSFSTLEIQRTEQGDSAMYLCASSLIGLENTGELFFGEGSRLTVL.

V gene TRBV27 combines with J gene TRBJ2-3, with 9 bases fitting TRBD2. The junction had 4 bases not matched to a gene; V was cut back by 5 bases and J by 4 bases. The germline V gene encodes CDR1 MNHEY and CDR2 SMNVEV (reference sequence). The CDR3 covers 14 residues. The CDR3 bases are TGTGCCAGCAGTCATAGCGGGAGCGCAGATACGCAGTATTTT. The encoded protein is CASSHSGSADTQYF.

The gene calls are TRBV20-1 and TRBJ2-1; 11 nucleotides align to TRBD2. Germline V gene data show CDR1 as DFQATT and CDR2 as SNEGSKA (reference sequence). The CDR3 spans 17 residues. J lost 7 bases, V lost 3 bases, and 14 bases had no gene match. The CDR3 here is CSASKAPTSGSRNEQFF. CDR3 sequence (DNA): TGCAGTGCTAGTAAAGCCCCCACTAGCGGGAGTCGAAATGAGCAGTTCTTC.

This rearrangement joins TRBV4-3 to TRBJ1-1; D perhaps matches TRBD1 (5 bases). Germline V lookup: CDR1 LGHNA, CDR2 YSLEER. There are 20 residues in the CDR3. V was cut by 0 bases and J by 4 bases, with 27 bases left in between. CDR3 region: CASSQDGALEGRVGTTEAFF. Here the CDR3 DNA reads TGCGCCAGCAGCCAAGATGGGGCCTTGGAGGGGAGGGTCGGGACCACTGAAGCTTTCTTT.

About this clonotype: At one of its ends the junction is not consistent with the germline gene, which may arise from a read error. The chain joins TRBV6-6 to TRBJ2-3; D remains ambiguous. This CDR3 spans 13 amino acids. In germline, CDR1 is MNHNY, CDR2 SVGAGI (reference sequence). This chain's CDR3 is CTSSAVPGDTQYF. CDR3 in DNA: TGTACCAGCAGTGCGGTCCCGGGAGATACGCAGTATTTT.

V is TRBV11-2 and J is TRBJ2-1; no clear D gene. Germline V gene lookup returns CDR1 SGHAT and CDR2 FQNNGV. The CDR3 extends over 14 amino acids. Trimming took 2 bases from V and 4 from J, leaving 9 bases between them. The CDR3: CASSLLSGYNEQFF. CDR3 bases: TGTGCCAGCAGCTTATTGTCCGGATACAATGAGCAGTTCTTC.

The J gene is TRBJ2-7, the V gene TRBV12-3 or TRBV12-4, with D possibly being TRBD1 or TRBD2 (5 bases each). The V end lost 4 bases, the J end lost 6 bases, and 10 bases lay between the germline ends. The CDR3 runs 12 residues. The CDR3: CASSWSGLEQYF. In DNA, the CDR3 is TGTGCCAGCAGTTGGTCGGGGCTCGAGCAGTACTTC.